Listed below are T cell receptor beta chains from one sample, sequenced in a study of T cells after yellow fever vaccination. Each CDR3 protein is one row after TCRdb ran MiXCR on the 5' RACE reads. This sample has about 360,000 distinct CDR3 sequences, with roughly 6.2% found just once. Sequenced here: PBMCs, sampled 5 days after the yellow fever booster vaccination. The origin of the receptors is a young man who received the YFV17D yellow fever vaccine. CDR3s include the opening cysteine and the closing phenylalanine or tryptophan. D genes are given only for firm matches. Expanded clones are given a class, and other clones once, few, many or no size at all.

few	-	TRBJ2-5	TRBV7-3	CASSLIGSQPQYF	TGTGCCAGCAGCTTAATTGGCTCCCAGCCCCAGTACTTC
-	-	TRBJ1-5	TRBV5-1	CASSKTGESNQPQHF	TGCGCCAGCAGCAAAACAGGCGAAAGCAATCAGCCCCAGCATTTT
-	-	TRBJ2-1	TRBV29-1	CSVVNGFGVNEQFF	TGCAGCGTTGTGAATGGATTTGGGGTCAATGAGCAGTTCTTC
few	-	TRBJ2-7	TRBV6-1	CASTRTSGYEQYF	TGTGCCAGCACCAGAACTTCAGGCTACGAGCAGTACTTC
few	-	TRBJ2-7	TRBV5-1	CASKGSSEQYF	TGCGCCAGCAAAGGCTCGTCCGAGCAGTACTTC
few	-	TRBJ1-2	TRBV14	CASSQVRDGYTF	TGTGCCAGCAGCCAAGTTAGGGATGGCTACACCTTC
few	-	TRBJ2-1	TRBV12-3/TRBV12-4	CASSPLVNEQFF	TGTGCCAGCAGTCCCCTCGTTAATGAGCAGTTCTTC
many	-	TRBJ2-3	TRBV28	CASSLGSFDTQYF	TGTGCCAGCAGTTTGGGGAGCTTTGATACGCAGTATTTT
many	TRBD2	TRBJ2-1	TRBV12-3/TRBV12-4	CASSLEREGLNEQFF	TGTGCCAGCAGTTTAGAGCGGGAGGGCCTCAATGAGCAGTTCTTC
many	TRBD2	TRBJ2-5	TRBV7-9	CASSLGSGTSVETQYF	TGTGCCAGCAGCTTAGGATCCGGGACTAGCGTTGAGACCCAGTACTTC
many	-	TRBJ2-7	TRBV7-2	CASSLYSEDEQYF	TGTGCCAGCAGCTTATATTCCGAAGACGAGCAGTACTTC
-	TRBD2	TRBJ2-7	TRBV12-3/TRBV12-4	CASENGLAPFEQYF	TGTGCCAGTGAAAATGGACTAGCCCCTTTCGAGCAGTACTTC
many	-	TRBJ1-1	TRBV20-1	CSARGGRNTEAFF	TGCAGTGCCCGAGGGGGGAGGAACACTGAAGCTTTCTTT
few	-	TRBJ2-1	TRBV14	CASSLYRQLPFF	TGTGCCAGCAGCCTCTACCGACAGTTACCGTTCTTC
-	TRBD2	TRBJ2-3	TRBV29-1	CSVGLAGVLGDTQYF	TGCAGCGTCGGACTAGCGGGAGTACTTGGGGATACGCAGTATTTT
few	-	TRBJ2-5	TRBV19	CASSDNPTGRQETQYF	TGTGCCAGTAGTGACAATCCTACAGGGCGGCAAGAGACCCAGTACTTC
-	-	TRBJ2-7	TRBV24-1	CATSDLRGVNYEQYF	TGTGCCACCAGTGATTTACGGGGAGTTAACTACGAGCAGTACTTC
few	TRBD1	TRBJ2-7	TRBV11-2	CASSKGTGRTPNEQYF	TGTGCCAGCAGCAAGGGGACAGGGAGGACTCCTAACGAGCAGTACTTC
-	-	TRBJ2-5	TRBV7-2	CASSKTVIQETQYF	TGTGCCAGCAGCAAGACAGTCATCCAAGAGACCCAGTACTTC
few	TRBD1	TRBJ2-6	TRBV6-2/TRBV6-3	CASSYQKQGKQIFGANVLTF	TGTGCCAGCAGTTACCAAAAACAGGGGAAACAAATCTTTGGGGCCAACGTCCTGACTTTC
few	-	TRBJ2-1	TRBV14	CASSQQGNIYNEQFF	TGTGCCAGCAGCCAACAGGGAAACATTTACAATGAGCAGTTCTTC
few	-	TRBJ2-6	TRBV7-6	CASSSTSGANVLTF	TGTGCCAGCAGCTCAACCTCTGGGGCCAACGTCCTGACTTTC
few	TRBD1	TRBJ2-2	TRBV20-1	CCASKTGGPSTGELFF	TGCTGTGCTAGTAAGACAGGGGGACCATCTACCGGGGAGCTGTTTTTT
many	-	TRBJ2-7	TRBV6-2/TRBV6-3	CASSHLADYQPGHEQYF	TGTGCCAGCAGCCACCTCGCGGACTACCAACCGGGACACGAGCAGTACTTC
few	TRBD2	TRBJ2-1	TRBV7-2	CASSSDGLAGVRRFF	TGTGCCAGCAGCTCCGACGGACTAGCGGGAGTACGTCGGTTCTTC
-	-	TRBJ2-3	TRBV20-1	CSAAGPSVADTQYF	TGCAGTGCCGCGGGTCCTAGCGTAGCAGATACGCAGTATTTT
many	-	TRBJ2-3	TRBV20-1	CSAGAYSGDTQYF	TGCAGTGCTGGTGCCTATTCGGGCGATACGCAGTATTTT
many	-	TRBJ2-7	TRBV25-1	CASSKEQGAYEQYF	TGTGCCAGCAGTAAAGAACAGGGAGCCTACGAGCAGTACTTC
many	-	TRBJ2-5	TRBV7-2	CASSLGRGLGKETQYF	TGTGCCAGCAGCTTAGGGCGGGGCTTGGGAAAGGAGACCCAGTACTTC
few	-	TRBJ2-7	TRBV27	CASSFENDYEQYF	TGTGCCAGCAGTTTCGAGAATGACTACGAGCAGTACTTC
-	TRBD2	TRBJ2-3	TRBV7-2	CASSPQVREGTDTQYF	TGTGCCAGCAGTCCTCAGGTGCGGGAGGGTACAGATACGCAGTATTTT
-	-	TRBJ2-2	TRBV20-1	CSARVTGRNGELFF	TGCAGTGCTAGAGTAACGGGTCGGAACGGGGAGCTGTTTTTT
-	TRBD2	TRBJ2-7	TRBV20-1	CSAGRGRTYEQYF	TGCAGTGCTGGTCGCGGGAGAACCTACGAGCAGTACTTC
-	TRBD1	TRBJ2-4	TRBV20-1	CSARTGLAKNIQYF	TGCAGTGCTCGGACAGGACTAGCCAAAAACATTCAGTACTTC
many	TRBD1	TRBJ1-3	TRBV29-1	CSGRTGPDTIYF	TGCAGCGGCCGGACAGGGCCGGACACCATATATTTT
-	-	TRBJ2-7	TRBV18	CASSPDRTGEQYF	TGTGCCAGCTCACCAGATAGGACTGGCGAGCAGTACTTC
-	-	TRBJ2-7	TRBV19	CASSNTDEQYF	TGTGCCAGTAGTAACACGGACGAGCAGTACTTC
many	TRBD2	TRBJ2-1	TRBV12-3/TRBV12-4	CASSPERGEQFF	TGTGCCAGCAGTCCCGAGCGGGGTGAGCAGTTCTTC
-	TRBD2	TRBJ2-1	TRBV20-1	CSAGGAGEQRNEQFF	TGCAGTGCTGGGGGAGCGGGAGAACAAAGAAATGAGCAGTTCTTC
few	-	TRBJ2-2	TRBV29-1	CSVEGAGVNTGELFF	TGCAGCGTGGAGGGGGCGGGGGTGAACACCGGGGAGCTGTTTTTT
few	-	TRBJ2-1	TRBV4-1	CASRRSGGSNEQFF	TGCGCCAGCAGAAGGTCAGGAGGGAGCAATGAGCAGTTCTTC
many	-	TRBJ1-5	TRBV28	CASRRDLRVSLQPQHF	TGTGCCAGCAGAAGGGACCTAAGGGTTTCCCTCCAGCCCCAGCATTTT
few	-	TRBJ2-7	TRBV20-1	CSAEKGETYEQYF	TGCAGTGCTGAGAAGGGGGAGACCTACGAGCAGTACTTC
-	TRBD2	TRBJ2-1	TRBV20-1	CSASPFLAGERGEQFF	TGCAGTGCATCCCCCTTCCTAGCGGGAGAACGGGGTGAGCAGTTCTTC
many	-	TRBJ1-2	TRBV7-2	CASSLHQGPTTGYTF	TGTGCCAGCAGCTTACATCAGGGACCAACTACCGGCTACACCTTC
few	-	TRBJ2-7	TRBV29-1	CSVPLPGGEQYF	TGCAGCGTCCCGCTCCCGGGCGGAGAGCAGTACTTC
few	-	TRBJ1-2	TRBV5-1	CASSLATSFREYGYTF	TGCGCCAGCAGCTTGGCGACCTCATTCCGGGAGTATGGCTACACCTTC
many	TRBD2	TRBJ2-1	TRBV7-2	CASSFSYGTTPEQFF	TGTGCCAGCAGCTTCTCGTACGGGACTACTCCCGAGCAGTTCTTC
few	-	TRBJ2-2	TRBV6-4	CASRRGNVGELFF	TGTGCCAGCCGTCGGGGGAACGTCGGGGAGCTGTTTTTT
few	-	TRBJ2-1	TRBV5-1	CASTLLQPTSVNEQFF	TGCGCCAGCACCCTCCTCCAGCCCACAAGTGTGAATGAGCAGTTCTTC
many	TRBD2	TRBJ2-7	TRBV5-1	CASRLAGGSYEQYF	TGCGCCAGCAGGCTAGCGGGAGGCTCCTACGAGCAGTACTTC
many	TRBD1	TRBJ2-7	TRBV20-1	CSARPLETGTYEQYF	TGCAGTGCTCGCCCCCTTGAGACAGGGACGTACGAGCAGTACTTC
-	-	TRBJ1-4	TRBV25-1	CASRGQNNEKLFF	TGTGCCAGCAGAGGCCAGAACAATGAAAAACTGTTTTTT
few	TRBD1	TRBJ1-2	TRBV5-5	CASSWTGAAGYTF	TGTGCCAGCAGCTGGACAGGGGCGGCTGGCTACACCTTC
many	-	TRBJ1-1	TRBV29-1	CSVESGINTEAFF	TGCAGCGTTGAAAGTGGCATAAACACTGAAGCTTTCTTT